This is a list of T cell receptor beta chains from one sample in a study of T-cell reconstitution after alpha-beta-depleted transplantation in children. TCRdb reanalysed the PCR reads using MiXCR and keeps one entry per CDR3 protein. Of 200,000 to 250,000 distinct CDR3 sequences listed, 8.5% to 10% were seen once; the top ten hold about 6%. The sample was PBMCs from the stem cell graft donor, taken from the stem cell graft. Source of these receptors: a human donor who donated a stem cell graft to a child with acute lymphoblastic leukemia. CDR3s include the opening cysteine and the closing phenylalanine or tryptophan. Each record gives: V gene, clone size, D gene, J gene, CDR3 protein, CDR3 DNA. The D gene is left open where the match is weak. For some rows the clone size is stated as once, few or many, or as a class when expanded; others skip it.

TRBV5-1	.	.	TRBJ1-2	CASSTEDGNYGYTF	TGCGCCAGCAGCACCGAGGACGGAAACTATGGCTACACCTTC
TRBV10-3	many	.	TRBJ2-1	CAISGRNNNEQFF	TGTGCCATCTCTGGCCGAAACAACAATGAGCAGTTCTTC
TRBV4-3	.	TRBD1	TRBJ2-1	CASSQIGTGSYNEQFF	TGCGCCAGCAGCCAGATTGGGACAGGGTCCTACAATGAGCAGTTCTTC
TRBV3-1	.	.	TRBJ1-1	CASSQVVGNEAFF	TGTGCCAGCAGCCAAGTTGTGGGGAATGAAGCTTTCTTT
TRBV12-3/TRBV12-4	.	.	TRBJ1-4	CASSRGNEKLFF	TGTGCCAGCAGTAGGGGTAATGAAAAACTGTTTTTT
TRBV5-1	many	.	TRBJ2-3	CASRVAASTDTQYF	TGCGCCAGCAGGGTAGCAGCTAGCACAGATACGCAGTATTTT
TRBV12-3/TRBV12-4	few	TRBD2	TRBJ2-3	CASSRGLAGGQTDTQYF	TGTGCCAGCAGTCGCGGACTAGCGGGGGGGCAGACAGATACGCAGTATTTT
TRBV5-1	few	.	TRBJ2-7	CASSKTDQGLFYEQYF	TGCGCCAGCAGCAAAACCGATCAGGGGTTGTTCTACGAGCAGTACTTC
TRBV24-1	few	.	TRBJ2-2	CATSDLVRNTGELFF	TGTGCCACCAGTGATTTAGTCAGAAACACCGGGGAGCTGTTTTTT
TRBV11-2	few	.	TRBJ2-1	CASSLDTQPYNEQFF	TGTGCCAGCAGCTTAGATACCCAGCCCTACAATGAGCAGTTCTTC
TRBV5-1	many	.	TRBJ1-6	CASALVGSGNSPLHF	TGCGCCAGCGCCCTGGTGGGCAGTGGTAATTCACCCCTCCACTTT
TRBV29-1	.	.	TRBJ1-2	CSVGWRTEGYTF	TGCAGCGTTGGCTGGCGGACGGAGGGCTACACCTTC
TRBV12-3/TRBV12-4	few	.	TRBJ2-7	CASSLGPPPEQYF	TGTGCCAGCAGTCTCGGACCCCCCCCTGAGCAGTACTTC
TRBV3-1	.	TRBD2	TRBJ2-7	CASSPTGGAGRGQYF	TGTGCCAGCAGCCCCACGGGGGGTGCGGGACGAGGGCAGTACTTC
TRBV20-1	many	.	TRBJ2-3	CSASLTGTDTQYF	TGCAGTGCTAGTCTCACAGGGACAGATACGCAGTATTTT
TRBV5-1	few	.	TRBJ1-4	CASSLGTRLGKLFF	TGCGCCAGCAGCTTGGGTACCAGGTTGGGGAAACTGTTTTTT
TRBV12-3/TRBV12-4	few	.	TRBJ1-1	CASSLSELNTEAFF	TGTGCCAGCAGTTTATCAGAACTGAACACTGAAGCTTTCTTT